This T cell receptor (beta chain) stems from a study of CXCR3-negative and CXCR3-positive naive CD8 T cells. Study conclusions and caveats: The study found comparably high diversity in both naive subsets and much lower diversity in memory CD8+ cells.

About this clonotype itself: Antigen: not known.

The CDR3 is 14 amino acids. CDR1 is SEHNR, CDR2 FQNEAQ, per germline (reference sequence). The authors prepared UMI-labeled TRB cDNA libraries by 5' RACE. TCRdb re-called the 5' RACE reads and shows each CDR3 protein once, DNA omitted. The sample's table shows about 40,000 distinct CDR3 sequences. Sample: naive CXCR3- CD8+ T cells from blood. As for subset: CD45RO-CCR7+CD27+CD95- naive CD8+ T cells lacking CXCR3 (TNR3-). The TCR was taken from a human donor in good health. Some clones in this sample may be carry-over from other donors' samples. The chain couples TRBV7-9 to TRBJ1-1; with no DNA, the TCRdb D assignment of TRBD1 cannot be verified. The CDR3 sequence is CASSQRDSYTEAFF.